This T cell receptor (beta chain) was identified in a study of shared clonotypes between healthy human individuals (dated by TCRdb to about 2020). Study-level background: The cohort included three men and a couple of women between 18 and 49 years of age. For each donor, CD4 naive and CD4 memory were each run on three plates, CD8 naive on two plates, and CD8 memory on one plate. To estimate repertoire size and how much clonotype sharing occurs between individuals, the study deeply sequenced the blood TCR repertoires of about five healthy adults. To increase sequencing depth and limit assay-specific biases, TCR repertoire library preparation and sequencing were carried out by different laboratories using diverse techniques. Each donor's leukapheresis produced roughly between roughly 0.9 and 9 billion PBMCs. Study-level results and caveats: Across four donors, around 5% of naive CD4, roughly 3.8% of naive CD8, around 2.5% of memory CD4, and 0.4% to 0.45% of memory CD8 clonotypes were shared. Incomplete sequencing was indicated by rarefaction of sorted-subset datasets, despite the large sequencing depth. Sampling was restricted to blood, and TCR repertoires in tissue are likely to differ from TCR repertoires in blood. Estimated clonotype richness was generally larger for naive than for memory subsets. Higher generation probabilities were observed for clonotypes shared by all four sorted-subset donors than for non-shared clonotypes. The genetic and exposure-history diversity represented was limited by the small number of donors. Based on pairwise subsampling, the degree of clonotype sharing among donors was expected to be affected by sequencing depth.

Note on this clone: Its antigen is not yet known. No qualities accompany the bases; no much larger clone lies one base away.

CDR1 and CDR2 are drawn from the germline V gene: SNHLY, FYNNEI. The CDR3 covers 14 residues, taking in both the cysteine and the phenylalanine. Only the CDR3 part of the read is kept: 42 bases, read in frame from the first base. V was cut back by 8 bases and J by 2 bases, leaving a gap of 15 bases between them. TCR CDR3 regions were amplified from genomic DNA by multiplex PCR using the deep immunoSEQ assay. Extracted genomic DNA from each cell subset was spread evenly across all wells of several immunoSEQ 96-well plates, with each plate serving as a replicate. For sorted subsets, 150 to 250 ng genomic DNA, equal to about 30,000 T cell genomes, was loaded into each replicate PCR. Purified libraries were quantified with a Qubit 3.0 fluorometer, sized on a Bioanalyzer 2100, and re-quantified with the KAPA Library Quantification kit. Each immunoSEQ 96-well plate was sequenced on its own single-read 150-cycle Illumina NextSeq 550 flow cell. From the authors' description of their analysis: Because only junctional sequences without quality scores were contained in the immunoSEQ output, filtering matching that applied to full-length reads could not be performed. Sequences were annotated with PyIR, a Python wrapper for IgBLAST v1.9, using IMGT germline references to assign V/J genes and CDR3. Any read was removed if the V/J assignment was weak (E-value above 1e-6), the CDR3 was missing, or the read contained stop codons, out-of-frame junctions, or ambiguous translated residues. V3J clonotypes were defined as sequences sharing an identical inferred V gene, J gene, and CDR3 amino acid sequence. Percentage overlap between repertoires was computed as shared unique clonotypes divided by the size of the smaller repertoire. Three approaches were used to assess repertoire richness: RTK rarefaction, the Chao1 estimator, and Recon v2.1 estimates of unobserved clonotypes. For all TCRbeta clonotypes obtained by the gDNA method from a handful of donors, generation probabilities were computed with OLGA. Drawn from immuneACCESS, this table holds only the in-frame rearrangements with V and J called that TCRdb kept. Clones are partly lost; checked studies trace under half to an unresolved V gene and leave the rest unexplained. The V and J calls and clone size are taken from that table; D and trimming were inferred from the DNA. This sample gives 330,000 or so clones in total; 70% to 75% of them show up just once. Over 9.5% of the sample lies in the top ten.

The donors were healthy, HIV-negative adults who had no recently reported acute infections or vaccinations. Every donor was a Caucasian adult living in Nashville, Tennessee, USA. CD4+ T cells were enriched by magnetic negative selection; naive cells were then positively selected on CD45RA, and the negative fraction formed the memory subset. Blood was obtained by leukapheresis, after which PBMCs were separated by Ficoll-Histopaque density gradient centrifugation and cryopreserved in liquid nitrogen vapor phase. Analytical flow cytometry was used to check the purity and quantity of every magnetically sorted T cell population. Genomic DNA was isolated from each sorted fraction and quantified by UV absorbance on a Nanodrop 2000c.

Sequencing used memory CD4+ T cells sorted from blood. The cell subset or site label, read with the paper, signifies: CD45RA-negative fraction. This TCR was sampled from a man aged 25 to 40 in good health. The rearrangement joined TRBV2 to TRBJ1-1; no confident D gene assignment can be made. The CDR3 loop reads CASARRTANTEAFF. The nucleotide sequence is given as TGTGCCAGCGCCCGTAGAACAGCCAACACTGAAGCTTTCTTT.